Listed below are T cell receptor beta chains from one sample, sequenced in a study of cytomegalovirus exposure and HLA in healthy donors. The repertoire was sequenced with immunoSEQ multiplex PCR; TCRdb's copy has only in-frame clones and lacks some. Here the sample spans about 150,000 clones, roughly 75% being singletons. The sample comprised PBMCs. The source of these receptors is a man aged 25 to 40 in good health. Both conserved end residues are part of each CDR3.

j_call v_call cdr3_aa
TRBJ2-2 TRBV11-2 CASSPGLAGTGELFF
TRBJ2-5 TRBV28 CASSFLAGQETQYF
TRBJ2-2 TRBV4-1 CASSQDLSGRNTGELFF
TRBJ2-7 TRBV6-5 CASRTSGTYEQYF
TRBJ2-2 TRBV28 CASTWGPGQGFFRSSTGELFF
TRBJ2-6 TRBV19 CASSILPSGANVLTF
TRBJ2-3 TRBV4-1 CASSPTGYTQYF
TRBJ2-5 TRBV2 CASSDGGRETQYF
TRBJ2-7 TRBV11-2 CASSFGTSGRVGSSYEQYF
TRBJ1-2 TRBV4-1 CASSQIGEGYGYTF
TRBJ2-7 TRBV4-1 CASSQVRGQGDEQYF